The next 3 T cell receptor beta chains were all read from a single sample in a study of T cells expressing NK-cell markers. TCRdb processed the 5' RACE reads again and assigns one entry to each CDR3 protein, with no DNA. Here the sample table reports 550,000 to 600,000 distinct CDR3 sequences. The sample comprised blood T cells: a sorted CD56 or NKG2C T cell subset, CD4+ or CD8+ T cells, or bulk PBMC T cells (not recorded which). The receptors derive from a man aged 18 to 35 in good health.

The CDR3 reads CSARDDRTGREQFF. The gene calls are TRBV20-1 and TRBJ2-1; the TRBD2 assignment by TCRdb is unverifiable without DNA. The germline CDR1 and CDR2 sequences are DFQATT and SNEGSKA (reference sequence). This CDR3 region has 14 residues.

The chain is built from TRBV4-1 and TRBJ2-2; TCRdb names TRBD1, which stays unverified in the absence of DNA. The germline CDR1 and CDR2 sequences are MGHRA and YSYEKL. The CDR3 extends over 15 amino acids. This chain's CDR3 is CASSPRQDRTGELFF.

The chain is built from TRBV4-2 and TRBJ1-2. The CDR3 runs to 15 residues. Germline V CDR1 and CDR2: LGHNA, YNFKEQ. Here the CDR3 reads CASSRAGGENYGYTF.